One and the same sample provided the 5 T cell receptor beta chains below, sequenced in a study of response to subunit inactivated influenza vaccine. TCRdb analysed the RT-PCR reads with MiXCR anew, one entry per CDR3 protein. This sample yields about 530,000 distinct CDR3 sequences, of which approximately 10% are seen a single time; around 9.6% belongs to the top ten. This specimen consisted of PBMCs from blood, obtained on the day of vaccination. All receptors derive from a man between 45 and 60 years old who received an inactivated influenza vaccine.

This clonotype has only a few counts. V usage is TRBV19 and J usage is TRBJ2-2; possibly TRBD1 for D (6 bases). CDR3 size: 13 residues. Trimming took 5 bases from V and 6 from J, leaving 10 bases between them. Looked up from germline, CDR1 is LNHDA and CDR2 is SQIVND (reference sequence). The CDR3 coding sequence is TGTGCCAGTAGTCCAGGGACACCCGGGGAGCTGTTTTTT. Translating gives CASSPGTPGELFF.

The chain is built from TRBV20-1 and TRBJ1-5; D remains ambiguous. The germline gives CDR1 DFQATT, CDR2 SNEGSKA (reference sequence). The CDR3 length is 14 residues. The germline V and J ends were trimmed by 0 bases and 1 base, with 7 bases remaining between them. The CDR3 coding sequence is TGCAGTGCTAGAGATCAGCTAAGCAATCAGCCCCAGCATTTT. This translates into CSARDQLSNQPQHF.

The CDR3 region has the DNA TGTGCCAGCAGCTTAGGGGTTTCATACTATGGCTACACCTTC. This sequence encodes CASSLGVSYYGYTF. V usage is TRBV7-2 and J usage is TRBJ1-2; D is unclear. Germline V gene data show CDR1 as SGHTA and CDR2 as FQGNSA. The CDR3 extends over 14 amino acids. V lost 1 base to trimming and J lost 3 bases, with 9 bases between them. Full variable domain (outside the CDR3, taken from reference TRBV7-2 and TRBJ1-2): GAGVSQSPSNKVTEKGKDVELRCDPISGHTALYWYRQSLGQGLEFLIYFQGNSAPDKSGLPSDRFSAERTGGSVSTLTIQRTQQEDSAVYLCASSLGVSYYGYTFGSGTRLTVV.

V gene TRBV15 combines with J gene TRBJ2-4, with D possibly TRBD2 on 5 matching bases. Germline CDR1 reads LNHNV; CDR2 reads YYDKDF (reference sequence). Trimming stripped 3 bases from V and 8 bases from J, with 8 bases between. The CDR3 runs 12 residues. The CDR3 sequence: CATSRLGDIQYF. In DNA, the CDR3 is TGTGCCACCAGCAGGCTGGGAGACATTCAGTACTTC.

This clonotype was seen a handful of times. The rearrangement links TRBV6-5 to TRBJ1-1; weak D call: TRBD1 (5 bases). There are 15 residues in the CDR3. Germline V gene data show CDR1 as MNHEY and CDR2 as SVGAGI. Between the trimmed V and J ends, which lost 4 bases and 4 bases, there was a span of 16 bases. The DNA for the CDR3 is TGTGCCAGCAGTTCCCACCTCCTCGGGGGCACTGAAGCTTTCTTT. Protein product: CASSSHLLGGTEAFF.